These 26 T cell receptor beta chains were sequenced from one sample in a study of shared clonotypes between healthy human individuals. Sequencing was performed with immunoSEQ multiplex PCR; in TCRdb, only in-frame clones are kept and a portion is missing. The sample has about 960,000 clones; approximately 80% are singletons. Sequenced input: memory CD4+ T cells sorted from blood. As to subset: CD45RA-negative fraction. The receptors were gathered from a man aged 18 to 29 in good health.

In DNA, the CDR3 is TGTGCCAGCTCATATGGCCAGTTAACCTACGAGCAGTACTTC. Translating it yields CASSYGQLTYEQYF. The V call is TRBV18, the J call TRBJ2-7; no clear D gene. Trimming pared 5 bases from V and 2 bases from J, leaving 13 bases between. Germline V lookup: CDR1 KGHSH, CDR2 LQKENI. This CDR3 region has 14 residues.

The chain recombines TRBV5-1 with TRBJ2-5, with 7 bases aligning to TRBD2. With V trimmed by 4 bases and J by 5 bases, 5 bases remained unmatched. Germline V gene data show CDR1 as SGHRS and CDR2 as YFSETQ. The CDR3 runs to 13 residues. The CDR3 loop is CASSVGGRETQYF. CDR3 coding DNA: TGCGCCAGCAGCGTGGGAGGGAGGGAGACCCAGTACTTC.

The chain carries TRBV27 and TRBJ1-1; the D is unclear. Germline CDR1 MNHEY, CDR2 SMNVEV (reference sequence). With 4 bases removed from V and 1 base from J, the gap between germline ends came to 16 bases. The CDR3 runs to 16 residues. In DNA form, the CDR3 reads TGTGCCAGCAGTTCCAGTCTACTCAACAGGAACACTGAAGCTTTCTTT. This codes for CASSSSLLNRNTEAFF.

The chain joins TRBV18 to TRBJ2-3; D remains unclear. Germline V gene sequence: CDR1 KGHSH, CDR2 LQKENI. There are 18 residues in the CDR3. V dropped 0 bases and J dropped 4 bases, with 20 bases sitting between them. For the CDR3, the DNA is TGTGCCAGCTCACCACCGAGGACGGAGCTTTTCTCCTCAGATACGCAGTATTTT. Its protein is CASSPPRTELFSSDTQYF.

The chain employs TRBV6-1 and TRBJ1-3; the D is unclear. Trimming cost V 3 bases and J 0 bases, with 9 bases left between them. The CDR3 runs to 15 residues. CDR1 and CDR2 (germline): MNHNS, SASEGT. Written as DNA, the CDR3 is TGTGCCAGCAGTGACTACTCAGTCTCTGGAAACACCATATATTTT. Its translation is CASSDYSVSGNTIYF.

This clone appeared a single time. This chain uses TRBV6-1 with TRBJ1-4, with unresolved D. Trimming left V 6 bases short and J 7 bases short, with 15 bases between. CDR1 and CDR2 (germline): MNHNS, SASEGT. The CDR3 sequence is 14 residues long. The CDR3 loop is CASRNPVYSEKLFF. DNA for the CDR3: TGTGCCAGCAGAAACCCGGTTTATAGTGAAAAACTGTTTTTT.

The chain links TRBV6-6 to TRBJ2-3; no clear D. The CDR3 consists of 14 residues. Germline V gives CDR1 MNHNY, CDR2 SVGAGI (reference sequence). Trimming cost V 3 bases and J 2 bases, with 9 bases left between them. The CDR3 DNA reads TGTGCCAGCAGTTATGGGCAGAACACAGATACGCAGTATTTT. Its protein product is CASSYGQNTDTQYF.

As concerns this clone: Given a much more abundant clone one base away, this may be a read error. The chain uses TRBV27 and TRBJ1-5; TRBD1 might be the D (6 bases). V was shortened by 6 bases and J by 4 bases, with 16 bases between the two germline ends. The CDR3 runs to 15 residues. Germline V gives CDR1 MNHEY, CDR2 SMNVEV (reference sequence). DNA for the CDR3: TGTGCCAGCAGATTTGGGGCAGGGGCGAATCAGCCCCAGCATTTT. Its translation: CASRFGAGANQPQHF.

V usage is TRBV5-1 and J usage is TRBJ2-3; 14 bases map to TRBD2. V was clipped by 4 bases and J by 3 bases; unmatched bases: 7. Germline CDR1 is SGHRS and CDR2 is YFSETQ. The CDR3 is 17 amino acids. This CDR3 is CASSAPGLAGVTDTQYF. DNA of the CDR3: TGCGCCAGCAGCGCCCCGGGACTAGCGGGGGTAACAGATACGCAGTATTTT.

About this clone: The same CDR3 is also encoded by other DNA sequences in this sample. CDR3 region: CASSLEGTNQPQHF. The CDR3 DNA reads as TGTGCCAGCAGCTTGGAGGGAACCAATCAGCCCCAGCATTTT. This chain links TRBV11-2 with TRBJ1-5; D call uncertain. Per germline, CDR1 SGHAT and CDR2 FQNNGV. The V end was cut by 3 bases, the J end by 3 bases, with 9 bases between. This CDR3 has 14 residues. Variable domain in full (rest from reference TRBV11-2 and TRBJ1-5): EAGVAQSPRYKIIEKRQSVAFWCNPISGHATLYWYQQILGQGPKLLIQFQNNGVVDDSQLPKDRFSAERLKGVDSTLKIQPAKLEDSAVYLCASSLEGTNQPQHFGDGTRLSIL.

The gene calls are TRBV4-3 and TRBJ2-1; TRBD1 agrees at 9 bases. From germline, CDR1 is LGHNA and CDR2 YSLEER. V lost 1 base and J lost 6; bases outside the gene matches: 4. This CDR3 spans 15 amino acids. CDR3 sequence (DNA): TGCGCCAGCAGCCAAGGTAGGGACAGGGCCAATGAGCAGTTCTTC. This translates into CASSQGRDRANEQFF.

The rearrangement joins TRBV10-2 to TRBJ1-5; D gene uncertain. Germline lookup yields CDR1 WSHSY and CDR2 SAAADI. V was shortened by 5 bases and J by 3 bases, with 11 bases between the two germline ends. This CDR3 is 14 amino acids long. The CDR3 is CASSTDGNNQPQHF. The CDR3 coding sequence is TGCGCCAGCAGTACTGACGGCAACAATCAGCCCCAGCATTTT.

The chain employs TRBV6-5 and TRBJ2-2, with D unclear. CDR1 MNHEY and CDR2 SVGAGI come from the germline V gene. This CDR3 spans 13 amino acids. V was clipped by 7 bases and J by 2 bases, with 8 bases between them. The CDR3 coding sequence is TGTGCCAGCAAGGTTACTAACACCGGGGAGCTGTTTTTT. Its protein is CASKVTNTGELFF.

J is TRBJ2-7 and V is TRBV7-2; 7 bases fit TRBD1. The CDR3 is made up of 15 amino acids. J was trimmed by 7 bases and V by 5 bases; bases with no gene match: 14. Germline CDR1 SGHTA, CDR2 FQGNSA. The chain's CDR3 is CASSLRQGAAEEQYF. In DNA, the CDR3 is TGTGCCAGCAGCCTCAGACAGGGCGCCGCGGAAGAGCAGTACTTC.

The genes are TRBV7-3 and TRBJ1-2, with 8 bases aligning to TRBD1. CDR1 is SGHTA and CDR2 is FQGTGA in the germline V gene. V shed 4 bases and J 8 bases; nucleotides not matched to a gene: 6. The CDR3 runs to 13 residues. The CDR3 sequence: CASSSTGAEGYTF. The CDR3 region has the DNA TGTGCCAGCAGCTCGACAGGGGCGGAGGGCTACACCTTC.

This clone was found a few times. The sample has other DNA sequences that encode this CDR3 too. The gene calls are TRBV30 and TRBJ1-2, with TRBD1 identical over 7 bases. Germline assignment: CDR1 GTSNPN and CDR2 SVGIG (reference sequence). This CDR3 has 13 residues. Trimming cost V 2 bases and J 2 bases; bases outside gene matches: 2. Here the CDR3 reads CAWSRQGNYGYTF. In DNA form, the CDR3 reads TGTGCCTGGAGTCGACAGGGCAACTATGGCTACACCTTC.

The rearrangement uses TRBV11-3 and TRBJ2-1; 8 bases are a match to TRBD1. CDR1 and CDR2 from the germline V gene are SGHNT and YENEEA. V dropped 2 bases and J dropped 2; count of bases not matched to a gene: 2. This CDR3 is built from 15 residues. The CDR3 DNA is TGTGCCAGCAGCTTATCACAGGGGGCCTACAATGAGCAGTTCTTC. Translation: CASSLSQGAYNEQFF.

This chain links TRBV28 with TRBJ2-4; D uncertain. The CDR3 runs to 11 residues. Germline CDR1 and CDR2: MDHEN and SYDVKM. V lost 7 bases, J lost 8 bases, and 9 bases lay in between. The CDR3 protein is CASKERDIQYF. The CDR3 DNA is TGTGCCAGCAAAGAGCGAGACATTCAGTACTTC.

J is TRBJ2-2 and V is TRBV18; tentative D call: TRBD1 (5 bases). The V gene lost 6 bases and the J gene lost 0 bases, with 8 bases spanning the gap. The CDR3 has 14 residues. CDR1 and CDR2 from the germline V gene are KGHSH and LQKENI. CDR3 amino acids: CASSLTANTGELFF. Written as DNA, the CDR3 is TGTGCCAGCTCTTTGACAGCGAACACCGGGGAGCTGTTTTTT.

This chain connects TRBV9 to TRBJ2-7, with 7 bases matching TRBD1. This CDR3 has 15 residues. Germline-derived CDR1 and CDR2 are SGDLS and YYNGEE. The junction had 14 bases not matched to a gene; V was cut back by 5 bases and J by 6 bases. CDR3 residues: CASSFRGNSGSEQYF. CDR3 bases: TGTGCCAGCAGTTTCAGGGGGAATTCTGGCAGCGAGCAGTACTTC.

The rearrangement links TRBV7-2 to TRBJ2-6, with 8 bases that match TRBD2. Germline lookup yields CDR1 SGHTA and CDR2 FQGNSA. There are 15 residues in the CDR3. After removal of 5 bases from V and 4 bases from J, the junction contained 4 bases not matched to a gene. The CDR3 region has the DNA TGTGCCAGCAGCCAACTAGCGGTCGGGGCCAACGTCCTGACTTTC. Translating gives CASSQLAVGANVLTF.

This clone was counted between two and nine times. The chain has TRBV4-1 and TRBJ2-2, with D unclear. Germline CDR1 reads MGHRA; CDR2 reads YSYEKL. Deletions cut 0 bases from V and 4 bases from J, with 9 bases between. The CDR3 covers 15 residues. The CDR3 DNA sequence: TGCGCCAGCAGCCAAGACTTGGGTCCCACCGGGGAGCTGTTTTTT. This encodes CASSQDLGPTGELFF.

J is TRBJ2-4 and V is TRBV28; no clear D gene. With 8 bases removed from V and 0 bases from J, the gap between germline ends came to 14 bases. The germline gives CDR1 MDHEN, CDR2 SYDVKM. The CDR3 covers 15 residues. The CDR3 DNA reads TGTGCCAGCGCTTTAACGACCCTAGCCAAAAACATTCAGTACTTC. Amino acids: CASALTTLAKNIQYF.

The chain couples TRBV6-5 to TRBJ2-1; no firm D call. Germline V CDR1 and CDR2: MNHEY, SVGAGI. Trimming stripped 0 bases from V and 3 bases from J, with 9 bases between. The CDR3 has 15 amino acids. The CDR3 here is CASSYSVQNYNEQFF. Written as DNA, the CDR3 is TGTGCCAGCAGTTACTCGGTCCAAAACTACAATGAGCAGTTCTTC.

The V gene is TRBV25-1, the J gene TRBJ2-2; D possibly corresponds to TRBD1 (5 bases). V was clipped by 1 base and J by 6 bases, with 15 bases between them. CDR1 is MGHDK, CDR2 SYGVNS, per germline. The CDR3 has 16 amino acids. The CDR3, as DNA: TGTGCCAGCAGTGAATCAGGGTTCGGAACGTCCGGGGAGCTGTTTTTT. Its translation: CASSESGFGTSGELFF.

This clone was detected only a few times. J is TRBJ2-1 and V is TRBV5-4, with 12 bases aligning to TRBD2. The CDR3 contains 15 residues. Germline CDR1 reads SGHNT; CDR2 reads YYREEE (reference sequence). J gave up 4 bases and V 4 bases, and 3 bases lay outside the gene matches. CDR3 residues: CASSITSGGYNEQFF. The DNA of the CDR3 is TGTGCCAGCAGCATTACTAGCGGGGGGTACAATGAGCAGTTCTTC. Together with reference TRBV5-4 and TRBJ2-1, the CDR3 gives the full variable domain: ETGVTQSPTHLIKTRGQQVTLRCSSQSGHNTVSWYQQALGQGPQFIFQYYREEENGRGNFPPRFSGLQFPNYSSELNVNALELDDSALYLCASSITSGGYNEQFFGPGTRLTVL.